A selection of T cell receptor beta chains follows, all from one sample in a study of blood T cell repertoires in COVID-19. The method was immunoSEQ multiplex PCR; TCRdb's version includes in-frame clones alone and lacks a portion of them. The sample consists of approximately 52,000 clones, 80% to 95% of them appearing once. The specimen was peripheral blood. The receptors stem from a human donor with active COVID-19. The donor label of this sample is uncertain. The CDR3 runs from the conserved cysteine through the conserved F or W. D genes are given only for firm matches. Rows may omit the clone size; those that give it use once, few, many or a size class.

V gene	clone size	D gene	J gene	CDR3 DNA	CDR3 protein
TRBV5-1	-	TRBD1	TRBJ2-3	TGCGCCAGCAGCTGGATGACAGGGGGCACAGATACGCAGTATTTT	CASSWMTGGTDTQYF
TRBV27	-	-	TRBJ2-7	TGTGCCAGCAGTCTGCGGGACAGAAACTACGAGCAGTACTTC	CASSLRDRNYEQYF
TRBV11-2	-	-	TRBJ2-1	TGTGCCAGCAGCTCCGCCTCGCGGAGCTCCTACAATGAGCAGTTCTTC	CASSSASRSSYNEQFF
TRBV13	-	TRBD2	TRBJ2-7	TGTGCCAGCAGCTCCGGGCTAGCGGGATCCTACGAGCAGTACTTC	CASSSGLAGSYEQYF
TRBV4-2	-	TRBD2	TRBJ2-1	TGTGCCAGCAGCCAAGATTTCGGACTAGTCTCCCTCCGCACCTCCTACAATGAGCAGTTCTTC	CASSQDFGLVSLRTSYNEQFF
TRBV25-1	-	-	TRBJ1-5	TGTGCCAGCAGTCCTGAACTTACGAATCAGCCCCAGCATTTT	CASSPELTNQPQHF
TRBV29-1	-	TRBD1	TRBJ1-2	TGCAGCGTGGTACAGGGGGCGGGCTATGGCTACACCTTC	CSVVQGAGYGYTF
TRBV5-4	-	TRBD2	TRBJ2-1	TGTGCCAGCAGCTTAGGGGGACTAGCCTCCTACAATGAGCAGTTCTTC	CASSLGGLASYNEQFF
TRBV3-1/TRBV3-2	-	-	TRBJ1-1	TGTGCCAGCAGCCCGTACAGGTATCCTGTGAACACTGAAGCTTTCTTT	CASSPYRYPVNTEAFF
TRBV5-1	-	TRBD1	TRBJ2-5	TGCGCCAGCAGCTTAGGGACAGGGCGGGAGACCCAGTACTTC	CASSLGTGRETQYF
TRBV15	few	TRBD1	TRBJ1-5	TGTGCCACCAGCGGGGGACAGGGGGCTCGTCAGCCCCAGCATTTT	CATSGGQGARQPQHF
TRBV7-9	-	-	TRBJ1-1	TGTGCCAGCAGCCCGACCGCCGACAGGACGACTGAAGCTTTCTTT	CASSPTADRTTEAFF
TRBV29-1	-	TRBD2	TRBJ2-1	TGCAGCGTTGAAGCGGGGAGCGGGGGCTACAATGAGCAGTTCTTC	CSVEAGSGGYNEQFF
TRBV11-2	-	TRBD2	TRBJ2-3	TGTGCCAGCAGCTTAGCCGCTGGCGGGGGGGTTTATACGCAGTATTTT	CASSLAAGGGVYTQYF
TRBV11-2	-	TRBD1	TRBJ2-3	TGTGCCAGCAGCTTAGGGGACAGGGGGAAGATGACAGATACGCAGTATTTT	CASSLGDRGKMTDTQYF
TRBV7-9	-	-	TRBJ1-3	TGTGCCAGCAGACCGACAGTCTCTGGAAACACCATATATTTT	CASRPTVSGNTIYF
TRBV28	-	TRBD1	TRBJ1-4	TGTGCCAGCAGTATACAGGGGGTTGACGGAAAACTGTTTTTT	CASSIQGVDGKLFF
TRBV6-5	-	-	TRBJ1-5	TGTGCCAGCGGAGTAGGGGGAAGCAATCAGCCCCAGCATTTT	CASGVGGSNQPQHF
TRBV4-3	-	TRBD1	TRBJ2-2	TGCGCCAGCAGCCAGGAAGACAGGGAAACCGGGGAGCTGTTTTTT	CASSQEDRETGELFF
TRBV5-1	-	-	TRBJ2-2	TGCGCCAGCAGCTTTTTGGCCCTGAGGGGGACCGGGGAGCTGTTTTTT	CASSFLALRGTGELFF
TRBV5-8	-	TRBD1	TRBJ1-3	TGTGCCAGCAGCCCCGACAGGGGGCCTGGAAACACCATATATTTT	CASSPDRGPGNTIYF
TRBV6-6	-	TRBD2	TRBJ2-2	TGTGCCAGCACCCCACTAGCGGGAGTAAACACCGGGGAGCTGTTTTTT	CASTPLAGVNTGELFF
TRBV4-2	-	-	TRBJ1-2	TGTGCCAGCAAACCCCTGGGGAGACAGGAGAACTATGGCTACACCTTC	CASKPLGRQENYGYTF
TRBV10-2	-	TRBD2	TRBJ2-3	TGCGCCAGCAGTGATTTGGTAGGACTAGTCGGAACAGATACGCAGTATTTT	CASSDLVGLVGTDTQYF